This entry is about one T cell receptor (beta chain). Its antigen target is currently unknown. Read data end 3 residues before the CDR3 end; the end is taken from the germline J gene. This entry comes from a study of T cells in women clearing cervical HPV infection (dated by TCRdb to the late 2010s). Background on the whole study: The cases were about 27 women with histologically confirmed HPV16-related CIN3 or worse, and 2 of these cases were invasive cancers. Since only a few of the women had HLA typing available, the possibility that HLA type was acting as a confounder could not be ruled out. Among cases, blood sampling came a median of 149 days after lesion detection, with an interquartile range of roughly 90 to 230 days. Nested within Costa Rica's Guanacaste HPV Natural History Study, an exploratory proof-of-principle case-control study compared TCR repertoires across cervical HPV16 outcomes. The controls were 25 to 30 women whose single incident HPV16 infection cleared within 12 months with no development of precancer or cancer. Five blinded duplicates per group were added as quality controls, giving some 60 samples: about 50 participants and roughly ten replicates. In the parent cohort, about 10,000 women aged 18 or older were enrolled in Guanacaste, Costa Rica, during about 1992 to 1994 and were followed for 7 to 8 years. Cases and controls were matched on age within five years and on year of sample collection. A median age of approximately 30 years was observed in cases versus over 37 in controls, and no significant differences in baseline characteristics were found. Blood from cases was drawn at the visit where the lesion was first identified, while blood from controls was drawn once the infection was no longer detected.

TCR beta CDR3 regions were amplified by multiplex PCR from an average of approximately 1.3 ug genomic DNA per sample using the immunoSEQ assay. The assay corrected primer bias using a complete synthetic TCR repertoire to establish an amplification baseline. Amplicons were sequenced on the Illumina platform. On the authors' methods: Sequences were error-corrected by clustering with frequency ratios and a modified nearest-neighbor algorithm, then analyzed in the immunoSEQ Analyzer with IMGT gene definitions. At each rarefaction depth, TCR richness and evenness were averaged over 20 rarefaction repeats, and samples with fewer sequences than the depth were excluded. Wilcoxon rank sum tests with FDR correction were used to compare V, D and J gene relative abundances between the groups. For the blinded duplicates, the intraclass correlation was 95% to 96% for TCR richness and averaged around 76% across about 70 gene segments. Drawn from immuneACCESS, this table holds only the in-frame rearrangements with V and J called that TCRdb kept. Clones are partly lost; checked studies trace under half to an unresolved V gene and leave the rest unexplained. That table gives V, J and clone size, and the DNA gave D and trimming. The sample table includes tens of thousands of clones. The ten largest clones represent approximately 4.2% of the sample.

CDR1 LNHDA and CDR2 SQIVND were looked up in the germline V gene (reference sequence). V is trimmed back by 5 bases and J by 4 bases, and the junction contains 5 bases that no gene match accounts for. Counted from cysteine to phenylalanine, this CDR3 has 15 amino acids. Sequencing covers 36 bases of the CDR3, shown here with the frame starting at base 1. The research as a whole found: Because of the cross-sectional design, the study could not determine whether the associations came before infection or resulted from infection, and neither effector/memory subsets nor HPV-specific T cells were isolated. TRBV6-7 relative abundance was lower in cases than in controls (roughly 0.11% versus 0.16%; Bonferroni P = 0.0008). Random forest classifiers combining richness and V gene abundances distinguished cases from controls with an estimated AUC of roughly 0.8. Because the number of T cells in each sample was unknown, differences in richness could reflect differing T-cell content rather than repertoire biology. TCR repertoire richness was significantly higher in CIN3+ cases than in controls across sequencing depths, while evenness did not differ.

Every participant had a single incident cervical HPV16 infection, and prevalent HPV16 infections were excluded. Cervical HPV DNA was detected with MY09/MY11 PCR, and genotyping was done by dot-blot hybridization. Approximately 15 mL of heparinized blood were centrifuged, and the buffy coat was split into aliquots, frozen at -30 degrees C, and then kept at -80 degrees C. Genomic DNA was extracted from buffy coat specimens using QIAGEN kits. The sequence came from a woman aged 18 to 69 with a cervical HPV16 infection that either progressed to CIN3+ or cleared (not recorded which). The sample comprised blood buffy coat. This chain is built from TRBV19 and TRBJ2-3, and TRBD2 aligns with 11 junction nucleotides. CDR3 bases read: TGTGCCAGTAGTGAACTAGCGGGAGTCCCAGATACG. It specifies CASSELAGVPDT. The whole CDR3 region reads CASSELAGVPDTQYF.